Below, 7 T cell receptor beta chains from the same sample are listed, as sequenced in a study of identical twins. From the 5' RACE reads, TCRdb called clonotypes with MiXCR, one entry per CDR3 protein. The sample lists approximately 220,000 distinct CDR3 sequences, approximately 7.3% occurring once. The same data also went into a second study, on yellow fever vaccine responses in identical twins.

The sequencing input was CD8+ T cells sorted from blood. These receptors were taken from a woman under 30 in good health.

This clonotype turned up a few times. The chain joins TRBV7-9 to TRBJ1-1; D is possibly TRBD1 (5 bases). V was cut by 2 bases and J by 3 bases, with 16 bases left in between. Germline values: CDR1 SEHNR, CDR2 FQNEAQ (reference sequence). The CDR3 sequence is 16 residues long. CDR3 loop: CASSLLFAGQDTEAFF. The CDR3 DNA is TGTGCCAGCAGCTTATTATTCGCAGGGCAGGACACTGAAGCTTTCTTT.

CDR3 protein: CSGKRASSYNEQFF. The CDR3 nucleotides read TGCAGCGGAAAACGGGCTAGCTCCTACAATGAGCAGTTCTTC. V and J are TRBV29-1 and TRBJ2-1; no clear D gene. V was clipped by 7 bases and J by 0 bases, with 13 bases between them. Per germline, CDR1 SQVTM and CDR2 ANQGSEA. This CDR3 region has 14 residues.

This clonotype was found a few times. V gene TRBV6-1 combines with J gene TRBJ2-7; 9 nucleotides agree with TRBD1. Germline loops: CDR1 MNHNS, CDR2 SASEGT. This CDR3 has 15 amino acids. Unmatched junction bases numbered 9, after V lost 8 bases and J lost 1 base. The CDR3 nucleotides read TGTGCCAGCGGGGATCCGGGACAGGGATCCTACGAGCAGTACTTC. Its translation is CASGDPGQGSYEQYF.

The chain combines TRBV20-1 with TRBJ2-6, with 7 bases identical to TRBD1. The CDR3 runs to 15 residues. Germline V gene lookup returns CDR1 DFQATT and CDR2 SNEGSKA (reference sequence). Trimming cost V 6 bases and J 4 bases; bases outside gene matches: 9. The CDR3 sequence is CSARRWTGGANVLTF. CDR3 bases: TGCAGTGCCCGGAGGTGGACAGGAGGGGCCAACGTCCTGACTTTC.

At least ten counts were recorded for this clonotype. This CDR3 is CASSPQQGTKVTQYF. As DNA, the CDR3 is TGTGCCAGCAGCCCCCAGCAGGGGACAAAGGTCACCCAGTACTTC. V gene TRBV3-1 combines with J gene TRBJ2-5; D perhaps matches TRBD1 (6 bases). V lost 4 bases and J 8 bases, leaving 20 bases between the germline ends. Germline CDR1 is LGHDT and CDR2 is YNNKEL (reference sequence). The CDR3 runs to 15 residues.

This clonotype has just a few counts. The chain couples TRBV5-8 to TRBJ2-7; 9 positions agree with TRBD1. CDR1 SGHTS and CDR2 YDEGEE come from the germline V gene. The CDR3 totals 15 residues. Trimming took 3 bases from V and 5 from J; bases not matched to a gene: 9. Here the CDR3 DNA reads TGTGCCAGCAGCTCGCGGGACAGGGCTGACCACGAGCAGTACTTC. As protein: CASSSRDRADHEQYF.

The rearrangement links TRBV28 to TRBJ2-7, with 9 bases matching TRBD1. The CDR3 is made up of 14 amino acids. The V segment lost 4 bases and the J segment 4 bases; nucleotides outside the gene matches: 5. Germline values: CDR1 MDHEN, CDR2 SYDVKM. CDR3 DNA: TGTGCCAGCAGTTCGGGACAGGGACTATACGAGCAGTACTTC. Translation gives CASSSGQGLYEQYF.